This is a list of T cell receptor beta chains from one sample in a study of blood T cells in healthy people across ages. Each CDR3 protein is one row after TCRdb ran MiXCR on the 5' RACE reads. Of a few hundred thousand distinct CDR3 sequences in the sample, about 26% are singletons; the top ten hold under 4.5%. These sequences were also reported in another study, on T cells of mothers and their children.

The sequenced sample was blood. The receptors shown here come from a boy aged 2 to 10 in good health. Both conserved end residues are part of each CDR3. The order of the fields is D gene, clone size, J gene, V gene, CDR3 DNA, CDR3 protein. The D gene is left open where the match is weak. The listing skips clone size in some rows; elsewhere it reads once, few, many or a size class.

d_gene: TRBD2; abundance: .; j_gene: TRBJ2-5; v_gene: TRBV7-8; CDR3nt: TGTGCCAGCAGCTCGCGGACTAGCGGGGTCGAGACCCAGTACTTC; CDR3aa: CASSSRTSGVETQYF
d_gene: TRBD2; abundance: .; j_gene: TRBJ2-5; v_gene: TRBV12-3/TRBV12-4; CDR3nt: TGTGCCAGCACCCCTAGCGGGATCAGATCAGAGACCCAGTACTTC; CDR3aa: CASTPSGIRSETQYF
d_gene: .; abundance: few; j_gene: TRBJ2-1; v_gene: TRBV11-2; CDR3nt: TGTGCCAGCAGCCTCTCTTACCGGGGCGGATACAATGAGCAGTTCTTC; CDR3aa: CASSLSYRGGYNEQFF
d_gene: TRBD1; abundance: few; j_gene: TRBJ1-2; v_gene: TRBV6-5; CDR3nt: TGTGCCAGCAGCCGGGACAGGGGGCTAGGTGGCTACACCTTC; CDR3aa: CASSRDRGLGGYTF
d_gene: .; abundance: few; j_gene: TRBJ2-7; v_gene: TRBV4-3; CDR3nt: TGCGCCAGCAGCCAAGATGGACAGACAACCTACGAGCAGTACTTC; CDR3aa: CASSQDGQTTYEQYF
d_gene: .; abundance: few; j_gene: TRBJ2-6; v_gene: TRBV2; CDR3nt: TGTGCCAGCGGAGGACAGTTGACAGCTGGGGCCAACGTCCTGACTTTC; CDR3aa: CASGGQLTAGANVLTF
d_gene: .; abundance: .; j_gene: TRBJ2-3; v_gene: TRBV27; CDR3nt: TGTGCCAGCAGTACCAGGGAACTGGCAGATACGCAGTATTTT; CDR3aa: CASSTRELADTQYF
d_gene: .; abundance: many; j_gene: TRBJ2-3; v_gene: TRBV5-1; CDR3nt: TGCGCCAGCAGCTTAGGGGGGGCCTTCACAGATACGCAGTATTTT; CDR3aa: CASSLGGAFTDTQYF
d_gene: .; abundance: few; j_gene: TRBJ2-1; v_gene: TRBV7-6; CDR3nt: TGTGCCAGCAGCTTAGGGCAGCGTAATGAGCAGTTCTTC; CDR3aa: CASSLGQRNEQFF
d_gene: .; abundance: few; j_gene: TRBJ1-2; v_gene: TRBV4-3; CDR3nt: TGCGCCAGCAGCCAAGAGGAGGGGGGTCGTGGCTACACCTTC; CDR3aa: CASSQEEGGRGYTF
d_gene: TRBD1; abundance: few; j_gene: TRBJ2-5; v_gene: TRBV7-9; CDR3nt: TGTGCCAGCAGCGCAGGGACGGGACAGGGTGGTGAGACCCAGTACTTC; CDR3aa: CASSAGTGQGGETQYF
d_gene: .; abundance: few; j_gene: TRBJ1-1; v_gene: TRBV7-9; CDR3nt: TGTGCCAGCAGCGCGTCGACAGGAGCCGTTACTGAAGCTTTCTTT; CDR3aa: CASSASTGAVTEAFF
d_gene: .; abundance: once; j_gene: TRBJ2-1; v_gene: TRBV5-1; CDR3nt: TGCGCCAGCAGGTCCACCCCAGAGACCCTTCGAATCTACAATGAGCAGTTCTTC; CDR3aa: CASRSTPETLRIYNEQFF
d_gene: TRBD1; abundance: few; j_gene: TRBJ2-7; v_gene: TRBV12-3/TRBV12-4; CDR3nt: TGTGCCAGCAGGACAGGGGCCTACGAGCAGTACTTC; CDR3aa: CASRTGAYEQYF
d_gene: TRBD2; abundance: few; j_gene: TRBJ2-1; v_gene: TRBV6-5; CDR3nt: TGTGCCAGCAGTTACGGCGATAGCGGGGGGCCTAATGAGCAGTTCTTC; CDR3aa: CASSYGDSGGPNEQFF
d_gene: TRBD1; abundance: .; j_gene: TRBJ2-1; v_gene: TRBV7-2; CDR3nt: TGTGCCAGCAGCTTCTTTCCCGGACAGGGAGACAATGAACAGTTCTTC; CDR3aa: CASSFFPGQGDNEQFF
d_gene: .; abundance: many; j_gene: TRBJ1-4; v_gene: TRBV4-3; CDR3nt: TGCGCCAGCAGCCAGGGGGTTAGACAGGATGAAAAACTGTTTTTT; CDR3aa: CASSQGVRQDEKLFF
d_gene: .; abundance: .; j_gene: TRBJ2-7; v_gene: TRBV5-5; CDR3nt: TGTGCCAGCAGCTCACCTCGGGACCCAGAGGTGCAGTACTTC; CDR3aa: CASSSPRDPEVQYF
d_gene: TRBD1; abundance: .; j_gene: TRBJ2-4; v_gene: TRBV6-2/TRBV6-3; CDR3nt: TGTGCCAGCAGTTATACAGGGGGGCCCAAAAACATTCAGTACTTC; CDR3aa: CASSYTGGPKNIQYF
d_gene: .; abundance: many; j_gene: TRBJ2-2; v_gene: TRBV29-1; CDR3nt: TGCAGCGTTGATCTTACCTCCACCGGGGAGCTGTTTTTT; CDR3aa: CSVDLTSTGELFF
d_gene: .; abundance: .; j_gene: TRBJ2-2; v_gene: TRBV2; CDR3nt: TGTGCCAGCAGCACAACAGGGACCGCCACCGGGGAGCTGTTTTTT; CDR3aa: CASSTTGTATGELFF
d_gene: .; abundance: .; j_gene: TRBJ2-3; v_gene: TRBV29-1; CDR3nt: TGCAGCGTCACAGGGAGGAGTGGCGATACGCAGTATTTT; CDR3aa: CSVTGRSGDTQYF
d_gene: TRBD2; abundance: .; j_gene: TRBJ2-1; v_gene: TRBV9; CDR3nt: TGTGCCAGCAGCGTAGTTAGCGGGGGAGCGTACAATGAGCAGTTCTTC; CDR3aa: CASSVVSGGAYNEQFF
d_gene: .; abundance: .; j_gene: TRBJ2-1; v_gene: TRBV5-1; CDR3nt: TGCGCCAGCAGCTTGAGAACCCAGGACAATGAGCAGTTCTTC; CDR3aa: CASSLRTQDNEQFF
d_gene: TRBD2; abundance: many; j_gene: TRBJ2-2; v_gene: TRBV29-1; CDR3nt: TGCAGCGTTGAACGGGGGGTTAACACCGGGGAGCTGTTTTTT; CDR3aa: CSVERGVNTGELFF
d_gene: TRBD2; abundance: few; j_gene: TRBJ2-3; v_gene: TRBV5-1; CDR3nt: TGCGCCAGCAGCGACACTAGCGGGGTCACAGATACGCAGTATTTT; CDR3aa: CASSDTSGVTDTQYF
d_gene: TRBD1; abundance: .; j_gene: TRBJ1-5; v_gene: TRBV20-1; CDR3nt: TGCAGTGCTAGGAGGGGAGCTACAGGGGTTCAGCCCCAGCATTTT; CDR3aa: CSARRGATGVQPQHF
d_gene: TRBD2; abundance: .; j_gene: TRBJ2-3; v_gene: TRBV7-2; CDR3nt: TGTGCCAGCAGCGAAATTAGCGGGAACGCGCAGTATTTT; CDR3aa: CASSEISGNAQYF
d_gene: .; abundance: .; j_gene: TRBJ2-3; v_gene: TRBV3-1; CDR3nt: TGTGCCAGCAGCCAAGCAACGGTATCAGATACGCAGTATTTT; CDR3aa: CASSQATVSDTQYF